This T cell receptor (beta chain) was identified during a study of neoadjuvant anti-PD-1 for oral cavity cancer (dated by TCRdb to the early 2020s). Some background on the complete study: Three to four biweekly doses of nivolumab at 3 mg/kg were mostly administered to patients before curative-intent surgical resection. Responders were defined as patients with complete response, partial response or stable disease by RECIST 1.1; non-responders were defined as patients with progression. Patients without progression received a fourth nivolumab dose around day 43 and underwent definitive surgical resection on days 50-56. The parent correlative cohort had about a dozen patients and a response rate of roughly 31%. What the work shows at the level of the full study, not this receptor alone: After neoadjuvant nivolumab, non-responders showed significantly higher T cell clonality (Gini index) in PBMCs than responders did. Only a few patients per response group were included in the TCR analyses, and the authors called for validation in larger cohorts. A higher pretreatment blood Treg/Th17 ratio correlated with both higher pretreatment blood TCRbeta clonality and lower post-treatment tumor TCRbeta clonality.

As concerns this clone: The antigen it recognizes is unknown. Qualities for individual bases were not recorded, and no much larger clone is one base off.

For deep sequencing, PBMC libraries mostly used roughly 470 ng of input genomic DNA, with six replicates for each sample. The immunoSEQ hsTCRbeta kit was used to prepare TCRbeta libraries, following the manufacturer's instructions. The completed libraries were mixed into a single pool at 3 nM, then sequenced with an Illumina NovaSeq 6000 S4 flow cell. The published analysis was carried out like this. The immunoSEQ Analyzer was used for raw data preprocessing and quality control. The analysis was limited to productive rearrangements, and each clonotype was defined by a unique CDR3 amino acid sequence. Repertoire clonality was estimated as the Gini-Simpson index, computed with the R package tcR. Student's t test was used to compare Gini indices, while Pearson correlation assessed associations with tumor size change. TCRdb took this table from immuneACCESS and kept in-frame rearrangements with V and J called. Such tables lack part of the clones; where checked against another copy, unresolved V genes explain under half of the gap, and the rest is unexplained. The V and J calls and clone size come from that table; D and trimming were worked out from the DNA. The sample yields tens of thousands of clones; under 90% were counted once. Around 3% of the sample goes to the ten largest clones.

The time point label for this specimen denotes: before neoadjuvant nivolumab. Patients had been newly diagnosed with stage II-IVA oral cavity squamous cell carcinoma, and no prior systemic or radiation treatment had been given to the patients. Everyone in the cohort had locally advanced, HPV-negative oral cavity squamous cell carcinoma. No culture maintenance or expansion was done, as the peripheral blood mononuclear cells went straight to analysis. The samples were drawn from a longitudinal correlative study tied to a single-arm phase II trial testing neoadjuvant nivolumab in oral cavity squamous cell carcinoma. Genomic DNA-based TCRbeta sequencing was performed on subject-matched pre- and post-treatment PBMCs and tumors from three responders and three non-responders. Peripheral blood mononuclear cells were collected once before nivolumab treatment and again after treatment, at the time of surgery. The Maxwell RSC DNA from Cells kit was used to isolate genomic DNA from PBMCs.

This sample comprised PBMCs, obtained before nivolumab (anti-PD-1) treatment. The source is a person between 40 and 85 years old with oral cavity squamous cell carcinoma.

The CDR3 corresponds to CSGSEIGAEAFF. The bases are TGCAGCGGGTCAGAGATTGGTGCTGAAGCTTTCTTT. Rearrangement joined TRBV29-1 to TRBJ1-1; the D gene cannot be resolved reliably. The germline V gene gives CDR1 as SQVTM and CDR2 as ANQGSEA. From the cysteine up to the phenylalanine, the CDR3 has a length of 12 residues. Left in the record is the CDR3 DNA by itself, 36 bases read in frame from the first base. A distance of 15 bases separates the germline ends of V and J, which lose 7 bases and 6 bases respectively. Extended through the reference TRBV29-1 and TRBJ1-1 proteins, this CDR3 yields the full variable domain: SAVISQKPSRDICQRGTSLTIQCQVDSQVTMMFWYRQQPGQSLTLIATANQGSEATYESGFVIDKFPISRPNLTFSTLTVSNMSPEDSSIYLCSGSEIGAEAFFGQGTRLTVV.